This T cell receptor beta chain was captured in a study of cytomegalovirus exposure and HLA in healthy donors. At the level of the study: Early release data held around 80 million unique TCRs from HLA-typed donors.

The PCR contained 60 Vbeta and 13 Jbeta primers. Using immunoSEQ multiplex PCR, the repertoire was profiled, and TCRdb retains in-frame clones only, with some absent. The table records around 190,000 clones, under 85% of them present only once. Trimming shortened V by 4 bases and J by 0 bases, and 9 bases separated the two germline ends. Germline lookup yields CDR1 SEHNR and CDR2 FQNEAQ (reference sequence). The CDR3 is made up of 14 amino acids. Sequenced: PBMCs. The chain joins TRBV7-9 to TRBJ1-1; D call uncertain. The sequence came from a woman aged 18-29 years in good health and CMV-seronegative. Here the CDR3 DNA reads TGTGCCAGCAGCTCAGGACTACTGAACACTGAAGCTTTCTTT. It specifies CASSSGLLNTEAFF.